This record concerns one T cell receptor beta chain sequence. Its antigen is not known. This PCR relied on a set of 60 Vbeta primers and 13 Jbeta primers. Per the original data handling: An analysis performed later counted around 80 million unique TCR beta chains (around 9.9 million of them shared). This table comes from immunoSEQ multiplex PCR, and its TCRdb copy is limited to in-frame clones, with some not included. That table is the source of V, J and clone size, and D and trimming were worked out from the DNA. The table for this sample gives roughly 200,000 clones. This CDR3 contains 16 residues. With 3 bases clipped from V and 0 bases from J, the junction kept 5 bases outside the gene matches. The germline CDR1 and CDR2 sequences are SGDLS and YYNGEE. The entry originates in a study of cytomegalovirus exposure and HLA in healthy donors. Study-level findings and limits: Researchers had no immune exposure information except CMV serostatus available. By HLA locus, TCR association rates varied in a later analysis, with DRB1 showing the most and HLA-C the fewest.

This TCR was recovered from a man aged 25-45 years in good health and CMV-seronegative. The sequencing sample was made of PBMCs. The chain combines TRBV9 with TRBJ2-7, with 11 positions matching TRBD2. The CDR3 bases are TGTGCCAGCAGCGAGGGGACTAGCGGAAGCTCCTACGAGCAGTACTTC. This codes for CASSEGTSGSSYEQYF.